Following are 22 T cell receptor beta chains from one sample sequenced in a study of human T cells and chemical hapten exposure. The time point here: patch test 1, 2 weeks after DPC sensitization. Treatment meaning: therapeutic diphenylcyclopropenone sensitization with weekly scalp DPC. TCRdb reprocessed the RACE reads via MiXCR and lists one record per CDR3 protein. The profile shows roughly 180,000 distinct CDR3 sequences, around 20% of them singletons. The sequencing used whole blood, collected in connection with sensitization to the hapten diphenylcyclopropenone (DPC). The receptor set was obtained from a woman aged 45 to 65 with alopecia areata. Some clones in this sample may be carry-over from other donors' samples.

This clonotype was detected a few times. CDR3 sequence (DNA): TGCAGCGTTGTACCGGGGACTTTCCGCACAGATACGCAGTATTTT. Translating gives CSVVPGTFRTDTQYF. The J gene is TRBJ2-3, the V gene TRBV29-1; tentative D call: TRBD2 (6 bases). Germline V gene data show CDR1 as SQVTM and CDR2 as ANQGSEA. Trimming stripped 4 bases from V and 1 base from J, with 15 bases between. The CDR3 is 15 amino acids.

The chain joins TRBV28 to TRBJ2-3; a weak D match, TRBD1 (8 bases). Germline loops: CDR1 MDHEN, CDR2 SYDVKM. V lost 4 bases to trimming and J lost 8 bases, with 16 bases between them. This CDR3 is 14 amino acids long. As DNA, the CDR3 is TGTGCCAGCAGTTCGACAGGGGAGCGGGGTACGCAGTATTTT. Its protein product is CASSSTGERGTQYF.

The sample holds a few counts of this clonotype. The CDR3 loop is CASSPPGPNTEAFF. The CDR3 nucleotides read TGTGCCAGCAGCCCCCCCGGCCCCAACACTGAAGCTTTCTTT. The chain is built from TRBV7-9 and TRBJ1-1; no reliable D call. CDR1 and CDR2 from the germline V gene are SEHNR and FQNEAQ (reference sequence). The CDR3 contains 14 residues. V lost 5 bases and J 2 bases, leaving 12 bases between the germline ends.

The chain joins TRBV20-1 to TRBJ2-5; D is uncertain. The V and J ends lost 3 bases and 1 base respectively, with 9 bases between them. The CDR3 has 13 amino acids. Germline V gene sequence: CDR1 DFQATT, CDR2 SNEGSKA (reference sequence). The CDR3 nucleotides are TGCAGTGCTAGGACGGAACCCCAAGAGACCCAGTACTTC. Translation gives CSARTEPQETQYF.

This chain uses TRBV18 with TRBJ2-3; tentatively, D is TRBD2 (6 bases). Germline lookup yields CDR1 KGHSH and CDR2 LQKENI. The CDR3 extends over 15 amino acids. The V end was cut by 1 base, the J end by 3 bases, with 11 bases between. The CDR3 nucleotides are TGTGCCAGCTCACCACTGGGCGGGACGACAGATACGCAGTATTTT. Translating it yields CASSPLGGTTDTQYF. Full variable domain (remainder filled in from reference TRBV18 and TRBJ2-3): NAGVMQNPRHLVRRRGQEARLRCSPMKGHSHVYWYRQLPEEGLKFMVYLQKENIIDESGMPKERFSAEFPKEGPSILRIQQVVRGDSAAYFCASSPLGGTTDTQYFGPGTRLTVL.

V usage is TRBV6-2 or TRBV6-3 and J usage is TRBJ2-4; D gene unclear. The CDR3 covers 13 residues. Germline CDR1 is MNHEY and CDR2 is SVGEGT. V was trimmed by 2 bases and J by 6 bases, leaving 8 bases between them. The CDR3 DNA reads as TGTGCCAGCAGTTACCGGCTCCTAAACATTCAGTACTTC. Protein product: CASSYRLLNIQYF.

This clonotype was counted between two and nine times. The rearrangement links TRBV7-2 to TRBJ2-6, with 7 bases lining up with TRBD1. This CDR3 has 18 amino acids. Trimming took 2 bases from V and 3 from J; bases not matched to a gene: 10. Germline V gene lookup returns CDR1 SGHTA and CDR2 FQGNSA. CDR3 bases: TGTGCCAGCAGCTTAATTCCAGGGGGTGGTTTTGGGGCCAACGTCCTGACTTTC. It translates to CASSLIPGGGFGANVLTF.

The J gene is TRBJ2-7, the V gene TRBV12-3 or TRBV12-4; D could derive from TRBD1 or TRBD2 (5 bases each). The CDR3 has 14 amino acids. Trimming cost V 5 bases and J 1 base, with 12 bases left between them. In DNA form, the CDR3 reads TGTGCCAGCAGTCCGGGGACCGCTTCCTACGAGCAGTACTTC. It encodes CASSPGTASYEQYF.

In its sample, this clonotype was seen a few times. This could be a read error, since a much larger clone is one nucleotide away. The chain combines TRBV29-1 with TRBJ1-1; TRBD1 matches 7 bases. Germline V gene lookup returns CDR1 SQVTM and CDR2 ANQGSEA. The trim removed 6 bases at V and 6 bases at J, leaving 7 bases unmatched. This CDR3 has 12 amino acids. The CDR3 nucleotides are TGCAGCGTGCACAGGGGAGGCGCTGAAGCTTTCTTT. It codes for CSVHRGGAEAFF.

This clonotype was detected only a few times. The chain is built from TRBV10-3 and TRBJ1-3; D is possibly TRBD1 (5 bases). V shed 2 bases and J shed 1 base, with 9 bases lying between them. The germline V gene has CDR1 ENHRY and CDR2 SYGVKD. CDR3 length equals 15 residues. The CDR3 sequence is CAISEPRDSGNTIYF. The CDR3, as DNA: TGTGCCATCAGTGAGCCCAGGGATTCTGGAAACACCATATATTTT.

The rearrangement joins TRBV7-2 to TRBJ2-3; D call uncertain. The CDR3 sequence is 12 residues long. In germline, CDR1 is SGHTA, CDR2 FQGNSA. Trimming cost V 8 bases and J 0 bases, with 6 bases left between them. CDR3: CASALSTDTQYF. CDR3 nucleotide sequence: TGTGCCAGCGCCCTTAGCACAGATACGCAGTATTTT.

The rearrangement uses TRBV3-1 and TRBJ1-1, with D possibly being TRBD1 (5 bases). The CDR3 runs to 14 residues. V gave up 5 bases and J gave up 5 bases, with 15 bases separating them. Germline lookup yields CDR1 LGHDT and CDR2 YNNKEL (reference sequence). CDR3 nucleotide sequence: TGTGCCAGCAGCTCGGGGGGGGTAACAACTGAAGCTTTCTTT. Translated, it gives CASSSGGVTTEAFF. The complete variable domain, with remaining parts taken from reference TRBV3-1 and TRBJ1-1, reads DTAVSQTPKYLVTQMGNDKSIKCEQNLGHDTMYWYKQDSKKFLKIMFSYNNKELIINETVPNRFSPKSPDKAHLNLHINSLELGDSAVYFCASSSGGVTTEAFFGQGTRLTVV.

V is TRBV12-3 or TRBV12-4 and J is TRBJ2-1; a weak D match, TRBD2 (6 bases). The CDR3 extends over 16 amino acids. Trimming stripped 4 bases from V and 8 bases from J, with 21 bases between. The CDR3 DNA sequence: TGTGCCAGCAGTTCCACCGGGACCCCTTGGGAGGATGAGCAGTTCTTC. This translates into CASSSTGTPWEDEQFF.

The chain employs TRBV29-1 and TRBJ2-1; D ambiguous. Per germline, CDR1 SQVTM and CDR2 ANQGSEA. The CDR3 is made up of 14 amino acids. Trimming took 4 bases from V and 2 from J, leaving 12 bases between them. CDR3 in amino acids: CSVVLPETYNEQFF. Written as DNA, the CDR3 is TGCAGCGTTGTACTGCCAGAAACCTACAATGAGCAGTTCTTC.

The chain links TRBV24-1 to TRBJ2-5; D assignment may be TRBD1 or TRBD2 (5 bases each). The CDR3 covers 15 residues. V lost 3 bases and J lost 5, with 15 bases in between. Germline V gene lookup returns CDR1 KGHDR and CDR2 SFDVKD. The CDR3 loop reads CATSDPDEGRETQYF. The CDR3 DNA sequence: TGTGCCACCAGTGATCCTGACGAGGGGCGCGAGACCCAGTACTTC.

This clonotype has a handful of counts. The CDR3 here is CSVSRQGANEKLFF. CDR3 DNA: TGCAGCGTCAGTAGACAGGGGGCGAATGAAAAACTGTTTTTT. The rearrangement links TRBV29-1 to TRBJ1-4; the match to TRBD1 covers 10 bases. CDR3 size: 14 residues. The germline V gene has CDR1 SQVTM and CDR2 ANQGSEA. The J segment lost 5 bases and the V segment lost 6 bases, leaving 6 bases of the junction unmatched.

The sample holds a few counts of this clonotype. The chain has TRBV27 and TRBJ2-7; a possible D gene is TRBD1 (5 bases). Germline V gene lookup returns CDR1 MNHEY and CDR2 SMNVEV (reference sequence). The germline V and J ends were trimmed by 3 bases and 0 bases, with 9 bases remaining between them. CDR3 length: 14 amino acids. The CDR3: CASSFGAYSYEQYF. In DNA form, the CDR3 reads TGTGCCAGCAGTTTTGGGGCGTACTCCTACGAGCAGTACTTC.

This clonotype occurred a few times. CDR3 region: CASSSGTSGSTDTQYF. CDR3 nucleotides: TGTGCCAGCAGCTCGGGGACTAGCGGGAGTACAGATACGCAGTATTTT. The genes are TRBV7-9 and TRBJ2-3; TRBD2 matches 14 bases. Germline loops: CDR1 SEHNR, CDR2 FQNEAQ (reference sequence). This CDR3 has 16 amino acids. The J segment lost 3 bases and the V segment lost 4 bases, leaving 3 bases of the junction unmatched.

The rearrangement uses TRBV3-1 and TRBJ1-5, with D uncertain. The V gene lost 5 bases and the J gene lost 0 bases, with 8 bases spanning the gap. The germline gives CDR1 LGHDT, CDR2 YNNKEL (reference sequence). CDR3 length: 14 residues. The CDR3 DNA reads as TGTGCCAGCAGCTTCTTAAATAGCAATCAGCCCCAGCATTTT. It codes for CASSFLNSNQPQHF.

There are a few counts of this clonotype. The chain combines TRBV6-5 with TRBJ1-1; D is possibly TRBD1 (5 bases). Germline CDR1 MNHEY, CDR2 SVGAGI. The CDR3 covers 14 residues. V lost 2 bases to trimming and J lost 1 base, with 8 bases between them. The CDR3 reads CASSYAGKNTEAFF. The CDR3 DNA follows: TGTGCCAGCAGTTACGCAGGGAAGAACACTGAAGCTTTCTTT.

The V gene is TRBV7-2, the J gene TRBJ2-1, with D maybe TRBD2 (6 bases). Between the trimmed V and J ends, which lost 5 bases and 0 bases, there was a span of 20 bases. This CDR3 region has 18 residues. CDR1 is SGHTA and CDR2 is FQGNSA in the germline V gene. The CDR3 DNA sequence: TGTGCCAGCAGCCGAACCTCTGGGGCGGGGAGCTCCTACAATGAGCAGTTCTTC. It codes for CASSRTSGAGSSYNEQFF. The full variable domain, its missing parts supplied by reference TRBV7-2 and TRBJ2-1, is GAGVSQSPSNKVTEKGKDVELRCDPISGHTALYWYRQSLGQGLEFLIYFQGNSAPDKSGLPSDRFSAERTGGSVSTLTIQRTQQEDSAVYLCASSRTSGAGSSYNEQFFGPGTRLTVL.

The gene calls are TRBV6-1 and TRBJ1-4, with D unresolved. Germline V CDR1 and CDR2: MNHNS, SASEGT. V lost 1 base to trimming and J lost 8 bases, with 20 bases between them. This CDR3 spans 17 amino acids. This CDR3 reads CASSEVLPTVSKEKLFF. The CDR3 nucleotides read TGTGCCAGCAGTGAAGTGTTGCCGACCGTTAGTAAAGAAAAACTGTTTTTT.